In its sample, the clone carrying this TCR beta chain was seen a few times. iRepertoire HTBI primers and Arm-PCR of CDR3 regions built TCR beta libraries. A single record per CDR3 protein comes from TCRdb applying MiXCR to the multiplex PCR reads. This table holds approximately 400,000 distinct CDR3 sequences, around 16% found once. Time point given: newly diagnosed GD, antithyroid drugs for less than 3 months. PBMCs were the source of the RNA used for TCR sequencing. The sample comes from a study of regulatory T cells in long-lasting Graves disease. These data are also associated with another study on T cells in Graves' hyperthyroidism and ophthalmopathy. That work states: Clinical symptoms, serum thyroxine and TRAb, thyroid ultrasound and orbital computed tomography together formed the diagnostic basis.

The clonotype was recovered from a middle-aged woman with Graves disease. The specimen comprised peripheral blood mononuclear cells (PBMCs), sampled at new diagnosis, from a patient treated with antithyroid drugs.

CDR3: CATSPTEAGGLLETQYF. As DNA, the CDR3 is TGTGCCACCAGCCCGACAGAGGCGGGAGGCTTGTTGGAGACCCAGTACTTC. The rearrangement joins TRBV24-1 to TRBJ2-5; 8 bases line up with TRBD2. Unmatched junction bases numbered 17, after V lost 7 bases and J lost 5 bases. In germline, CDR1 is KGHDR, CDR2 SFDVKD. The CDR3 extends over 17 amino acids.